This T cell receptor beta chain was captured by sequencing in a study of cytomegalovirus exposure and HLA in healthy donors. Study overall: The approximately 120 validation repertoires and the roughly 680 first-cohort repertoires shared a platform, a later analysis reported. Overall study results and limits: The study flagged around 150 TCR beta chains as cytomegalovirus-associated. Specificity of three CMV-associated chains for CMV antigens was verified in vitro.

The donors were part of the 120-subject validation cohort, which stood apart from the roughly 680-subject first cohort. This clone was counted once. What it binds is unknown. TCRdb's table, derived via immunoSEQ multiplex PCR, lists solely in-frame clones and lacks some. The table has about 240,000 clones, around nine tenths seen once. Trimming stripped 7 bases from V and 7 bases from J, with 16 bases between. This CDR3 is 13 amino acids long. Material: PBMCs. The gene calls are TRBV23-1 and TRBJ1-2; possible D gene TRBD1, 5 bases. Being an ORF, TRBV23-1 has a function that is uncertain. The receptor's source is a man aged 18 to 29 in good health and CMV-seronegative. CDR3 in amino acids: CASTHIWGVGYTF. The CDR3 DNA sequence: TGCGCCAGCACTCATATATGGGGGGTTGGCTACACCTTC.